The 23 T cell receptor beta chains reported below all come from one sample, sequenced in a study of blood T cells in healthy people across ages. Primed by a sample-barcoded 5' primer and a J-beta primer mix, a second PCR proceeded for roughly 6 to 12 cycles. TCRdb reprocessed the 5' RACE reads via MiXCR and lists one record per CDR3 protein. The table has under 950,000 distinct CDR3 sequences, around a fifth seen once. The specimen sequenced was blood. Every receptor here comes from a man between 65 and 85 years old in good health.

This clonotype was found a few times. The chain carries TRBV20-1 and TRBJ1-4; D unresolved. This CDR3 is 13 amino acids long. The germline V and J ends were trimmed by 3 bases and 7 bases, with 12 bases remaining between them. Germline CDR1 reads DFQATT; CDR2 reads SNEGSKA (reference sequence). CDR3: CSARSLLLEKLFF. In DNA form, the CDR3 reads TGCAGTGCTAGGAGTCTCCTCCTTGAAAAACTGTTTTTT.

The table lists this clonotype with many counts. This chain uses TRBV7-9 with TRBJ2-5, with D tentatively TRBD1 (5 bases). The CDR3 spans 14 residues. Germline V gene data show CDR1 as SEHNR and CDR2 as FQNEAQ (reference sequence). Trimming took 3 bases from V and 2 from J, leaving 10 bases between them. CDR3 region: CASSFGAGQETQYF. In DNA form, the CDR3 reads TGTGCCAGCAGCTTTGGGGCTGGACAAGAGACCCAGTACTTC.

The chain links TRBV6-2 or TRBV6-3 to TRBJ1-4; D may be TRBD1 (6 bases). Trimming took off 2 bases at V and 7 bases at J, with 17 bases between the two ends. The CDR3 covers 16 residues. Germline values: CDR1 MNHEY, CDR2 SVGEGT. For the CDR3, the DNA is TGTGCCAGCAGTTACCGTGGGGCAGGGGACCGTGAAAAACTGTTTTTT. This encodes CASSYRGAGDREKLFF.

V and J are TRBV4-1 and TRBJ2-5; no firm D call. The end of the DNA is better explained by TRBJ2-7, so the J call may be wrong. Germline V lookup: CDR1 MGHRA, CDR2 YSYEKL. The CDR3 runs to 16 residues. Here the CDR3 reads CASSQGLGGRSYEQYF. The CDR3 DNA sequence: TGCGCCAGCAGCCAAGGTCTGGGCGGAAGATCCTACGAGCAGTACTTC.

This sequence joins TRBV12-3 or TRBV12-4 and TRBJ1-5; no clear D gene. CDR3 length equals 15 residues. V was shortened by 2 bases and J by 0 bases, with 8 bases between the two germline ends. The CDR3 nucleotides read TGTGCCAGCAGTTTAATCTTAGATAGCAATCAGCCCCAGCATTTT. Translated: CASSLILDSNQPQHF.

This rearrangement joins TRBV6-2 or TRBV6-3 to TRBJ1-4; maybe TRBD1 (6 bases). The CDR3 length is 17 residues. The ends were cut back, 6 bases at V and 3 bases at J, with 20 bases in the middle. Germline loops: CDR1 MNHEY, CDR2 SVGEGT. For the CDR3, the DNA is TGTGCCAGCAGCCTCCGGAAAAACAGGGCACCTAATGAAAAACTGTTTTTT. Its translation: CASSLRKNRAPNEKLFF.

The table lists this clonotype with a few counts. The rearrangement uses TRBV6-2 or TRBV6-3 and TRBJ2-1; 7 nucleotides line up with TRBD2. The CDR3 covers 15 residues. Germline V CDR1 and CDR2: MNHEY, SVGEGT. With 0 bases clipped from V and 7 bases from J, the junction kept 6 bases outside the gene matches. The CDR3 region has the DNA TGTGCCAGCAGTTACTCGGGACTATTTAGGAATGAGCAGTTCTTC. Translated: CASSYSGLFRNEQFF.

The chain couples TRBV20-1 to TRBJ1-4; TRBD1 aligns across 9 bases. The CDR3 is 13 residues long. Unmatched junction bases numbered 3, after V lost 0 bases and J lost 10 bases. Per germline, CDR1 DFQATT and CDR2 SNEGSKA (reference sequence). CDR3 nucleotides: TGCAGTGCTAGAGATACGACAGGGGGAAAACTGTTTTTT. Protein product: CSARDTTGGKLFF.

This clonotype was observed many times. The rearrangement uses TRBV2 and TRBJ2-5; 8 bases are a match to TRBD1. The DNA end is a closer match to TRBJ2-7, so the J assignment may be wrong. CDR3 length: 11 amino acids. Germline loops: CDR1 SNHLY, CDR2 FYNNEI. CDR3 residues: CASTDRDEQYF. In DNA form, the CDR3 reads TGTGCCAGCACGGACAGGGACGAGCAGTACTTC.

The chain joins TRBV10-3 to TRBJ2-5; D could derive from TRBD1 or TRBD2 (6 bases each). This CDR3 comprises 15 residues. Germline V gene lookup returns CDR1 ENHRY and CDR2 SYGVKD. The V and J ends lost 0 bases and 6 bases respectively, with 14 bases between them. This chain's CDR3 is CAISESEGGGKTQYF. In DNA form, the CDR3 reads TGTGCCATCAGTGAGTCGGAGGGGGGCGGAAAGACCCAGTACTTC.

The chain couples TRBV10-3 to TRBJ2-3, with D uncertain. V lost 3 bases to trimming and J lost 6 bases, with 7 bases between them. The CDR3 runs to 12 residues. The germline gives CDR1 ENHRY, CDR2 SYGVKD. CDR3 in DNA: TGTGCCATCAGTGAAATGGGTGATACGCAGTATTTT. Translation: CAISEMGDTQYF.

This rearrangement joins TRBV5-1 to TRBJ2-1, with D perhaps matching TRBD1 or TRBD2 (6 bases each). Germline-derived CDR1 and CDR2 are SGHRS and YFSETQ. The CDR3 has 14 amino acids. The V and J ends lost 0 bases and 8 bases respectively, with 12 bases between them. The CDR3 sequence is CASSLVWGADEQFF. The CDR3, as DNA: TGCGCCAGCAGCTTGGTTTGGGGGGCGGATGAGCAGTTCTTC.

This chain joins TRBV24-1 and TRBJ2-5; a weak D match, TRBD2 (6 bases). TRBJ2-1 matches the DNA end more closely, so the J call is doubtful. The CDR3 is made up of 16 amino acids. The germline V gene encodes CDR1 KGHDR and CDR2 SFDVKD. The CDR3 DNA reads TGTGCCACCAGTGATAAGGGAGCGGGTCGGGACAATGAGCAGTTCTTC. Its translation is CATSDKGAGRDNEQFF.

The rearrangement links TRBV25-1 to TRBJ2-5; D is perhaps TRBD1 or TRBD2 (6 bases each). Germline CDR1 reads MGHDK; CDR2 reads SYGVNS. The CDR3 runs to 17 residues. Trimming removed 3 bases at V and 4 bases at J, with 21 bases between. The CDR3 loop reads CASSDWTVGGLGETQYF. In nucleotides, the CDR3 is TGTGCCAGCAGTGATTGGACCGTAGGGGGGCTAGGAGAGACCCAGTACTTC.

The chain employs TRBV28 and TRBJ1-1; D is ambiguous. This CDR3 is built from 13 residues. Between the trimmed V and J ends, which lost 1 base and 1 base, there was a span of 4 bases. CDR1 and CDR2 from the germline V gene are MDHEN and SYDVKM. The CDR3 nucleotides read TGTGCCAGCAGTTTATACCCGAACACTGAAGCTTTCTTT. This encodes CASSLYPNTEAFF.

The CDR3 DNA reads TGTGCCAGCAGTCCCCTGAATAGCGGAACGAGGAATGAGCAGTTCTTC. Translation gives CASSPLNSGTRNEQFF. The chain is built from TRBV12-3 or TRBV12-4 and TRBJ2-5, with D possibly TRBD2 on 6 matching bases. The end of the DNA fits TRBJ2-1 better, so the J call may be wrong. This CDR3 is built from 16 residues.

V and J are TRBV4-2 and TRBJ2-2; 7 bases fit TRBD2. This CDR3 has 17 residues. The germline V gene encodes CDR1 LGHNA and CDR2 YNFKEQ. Trimming at V came to 0 bases and at J to 3 bases, leaving 7 bases not matched to a gene. The CDR3 nucleotides read TGTGCCAGCAGCCAAGAGGCGGGAGTGGGGCACACCGGGGAGCTGTTTTTT. Translated, it gives CASSQEAGVGHTGELFF.

V is TRBV29-1 and J is TRBJ1-5; 8 positions match TRBD1. Germline CDR1 reads SQVTM; CDR2 reads ANQGSEA. This CDR3 has 13 amino acids. V trimming: 6 bases; J trimming: 10 bases; junction bases outside the gene matches: 11. CDR3 coding DNA: TGCAGCGTATGGGTCGGACAGGGTTTTCCCCAGCATTTT. Its protein product is CSVWVGQGFPQHF. Full variable domain (missing parts from reference TRBV29-1 and TRBJ1-5): SAVISQKPSRDICQRGTSLTIQCQVDSQVTMMFWYRQQPGQSLTLIATANQGSEATYESGFVIDKFPISRPNLTFSTLTVSNMSPEDSSIYLCSVWVGQGFPQHFGDGTRLSIL.

This clonotype appeared a few times. J is TRBJ1-2 and V is TRBV6-5, with 7 nucleotides matching TRBD1. V dropped 7 bases and J dropped 6; count of bases not matched to a gene: 11. The length of the CDR3 is 14 residues. Germline loops: CDR1 MNHEY, CDR2 SVGAGI. CDR3 coding DNA: TGTGCCAGCAACCCGGGACAGCTTGTGCATGGCTACACCTTC. Its protein product is CASNPGQLVHGYTF.

As DNA, the CDR3 is TGCAGCGTACCACGCGGGACAGCTTATGGCTACACCTTC. It is translated as CSVPRGTAYGYTF. The chain links TRBV29-1 to TRBJ1-2; 7 bases match TRBD1. CDR3 length equals 13 residues. Unmatched junction bases numbered 9, after V lost 6 bases and J lost 5 bases. Germline CDR1 reads SQVTM; CDR2 reads ANQGSEA.

This clonotype occurred a few times. CDR3 sequence reads: CASSFREGADTQYF. CDR3 DNA sequence: TGTGCCAGCAGCTTTCGGGAGGGGGCAGATACGCAGTATTTT. This chain links TRBV7-2 with TRBJ2-3, with 8 bases identical to TRBD2. Per the germline V gene, CDR1 is SGHTA and CDR2 is FQGNSA. This CDR3 contains 14 residues. Trimming took 3 bases from V and 4 from J; bases not matched to a gene: 3.

As concerns this clonotype: The conserved closing phenylalanine or tryptophan is absent in this CDR3, likely reflecting a read error. The rearrangement uses TRBV2 and TRBJ2-1; D perhaps matches TRBD2 (6 bases). The V and J ends lost 5 bases and 4 bases respectively, with 12 bases between them. This CDR3 has 14 amino acids. Germline V lookup: CDR1 SNHLY, CDR2 FYNNEI. CDR3 protein: CASSLVAVYNEQFL. CDR3 sequence (DNA): TGTGCCAGCAGTCTAGTAGCGGTATACAATGAGCAGTTCTTG.

V usage is TRBV12-3 or TRBV12-4 and J usage is TRBJ2-5; D might be TRBD1 or TRBD2, each matching 5 bases. V shed 4 bases and J shed 5 bases, with 11 bases lying between them. The CDR3 is 13 amino acids. CDR3 bases: TGTGCCAGCAGTTCTTTGGGGGTGGAGACCCAGTACTTC. Translating gives CASSSLGVETQYF.